The source of this TCR beta chain is a study of shared clonotypes between healthy human individuals. This CDR3 is 15 amino acids long. The V gene end was trimmed by 6 bases and the J gene end by 0 bases; junction bases not matched to a gene: 3. Per germline, CDR1 MNHEY and CDR2 SMNVEV (reference sequence). Method: immunoSEQ multiplex PCR; TCRdb's copy keeps in-frame clones and lacks some. The sample lists 600,000 to 750,000 clones; 55% to 75% were seen once. Input material: memory CD4+ T cells sorted from blood. This sample's subset: CD45RA-negative fraction. This clonotype was obtained from a woman in her 30s in good health. The rearrangement uses TRBV27 and TRBJ2-1, with 9 bases identical to TRBD2. The CDR3 sequence: CASRYSGSSYNEQFF. The CDR3, as DNA: TGTGCCAGCAGGTATAGCGGGAGCTCCTACAATGAGCAGTTCTTC.